Listed below are T cell receptor beta chains from one sample, sequenced in a study of T cells in Graves' hyperthyroidism and ophthalmopathy. TCRdb reprocessed the multiplex PCR reads via MiXCR and lists one record per CDR3 protein. The sample yields 640,000 or so distinct CDR3 sequences, 12% to 15% seen once. Sequencing used blood. Receptors originate from a woman younger than 30 with Graves' ophthalmopathy. Both conserved end residues are part of each CDR3. Each record gives: clone size, J gene, D gene, V gene, CDR3 protein, CDR3 DNA. A D gene is named only where the DNA matches it firmly. The size field is filled for only some rows; it gives once, few, many or a size class.

>.|TRBJ1-2|TRBD1|TRBV24-1
CATSDFQGDRDDYGYTF
TGTGCCACCAGTGATTTTCAAGGGGACAGGGATGACTATGGCTACACCTTC
>.|TRBJ1-5|.|TRBV2
CATKQDLGRHQPQHF
TGTGCCACGAAACAGGACCTCGGGCGGCATCAGCCCCAGCATTTT
>many|TRBJ2-5|TRBD2|TRBV7-8
CASSSSGGETQYF
TGTGCCAGCAGCTCTAGCGGAGGAGAGACCCAGTACTTC
>many|TRBJ1-1|.|TRBV12-3/TRBV12-4
CASSSQDTEAFF
TGTGCCAGCAGTTCCCAGGACACTGAAGCTTTCTTT
>many|TRBJ2-2|TRBD1|TRBV3-1
CASSQDTTGAGELFF
TGTGCCAGCAGCCAAGATACAACAGGGGCCGGGGAGCTGTTTTTT
>many|TRBJ1-1|TRBD1|TRBV5-1
CASSSRDRGLNTEAFF
TGCGCCAGCAGCTCCCGGGACAGGGGACTGAACACTGAAGCTTTCTTT
>many|TRBJ1-4|.|TRBV29-1
CSVDGGGNEKLFF
TGCAGCGTTGATGGGGGCGGTAATGAAAAACTGTTTTTT
>few|TRBJ1-2|.|TRBV2
CASRTDSPTYGYTF
TGTGCCAGCAGGACCGACAGCCCCACCTATGGCTACACCTTC
>many|TRBJ2-7|.|TRBV4-1
CASSQGGGFSSYEQYF
TGCGCCAGCAGCCAAGGCGGCGGGTTCAGCTCCTACGAGCAGTACTTC
>many|TRBJ2-1|TRBD2|TRBV12-5
CASGLTGLAGENEQFF
TGTGCTAGTGGTTTGACCGGACTAGCGGGAGAGAATGAGCAGTTCTTC
>few|TRBJ2-4|.|TRBV30
CAWGAAGVRQYF
TGTGCCTGGGGGGCGGCAGGAGTTCGTCAGTACTTC
>.|TRBJ1-1|.|TRBV5-1
CASSPTIDTEAFF
TGCGCCAGCAGCCCCACGATAGACACTGAAGCTTTCTTT
>many|TRBJ1-6|.|TRBV2
CASTGGGSYNSPLHF
TGTGCCAGCACGGGGGGAGGGAGTTATAATTCACCCCTCCACTTT
>many|TRBJ1-1|.|TRBV28
CASSLLSGRAEAFF
TGTGCCAGCAGTTTATTATCAGGTCGTGCTGAAGCTTTCTTT
>many|TRBJ2-7|TRBD1|TRBV20-1
CSAKTGSGYEQYF
TGCAGTGCAAAGACAGGGTCGGGTTACGAGCAGTACTTC
>many|TRBJ2-3|.|TRBV28
CASSLLRAPSDTQYF
TGTGCCAGCAGTTTACTGCGGGCACCTTCTGATACGCAGTATTTT
>many|TRBJ1-1|TRBD1|TRBV4-3
CASSPFPGTGWNTEAFF
TGCGCCAGCAGCCCTTTTCCCGGGACAGGGTGGAACACTGAAGCTTTCTTT
>many|TRBJ2-1|.|TRBV7-8
CASSLVVGEQFF
TGTGCCAGCAGCTTAGTGGTAGGGGAGCAGTTCTTC
>many|TRBJ2-2|TRBD2|TRBV7-3
CASSLTRTSGTGELFF
TGTGCCAGCAGCTTAACCCGGACTAGCGGTACCGGGGAGCTGTTTTTT
>many|TRBJ2-3|TRBD2|TRBV7-3
CASKVAGGDTQYF
TGTGCCAGCAAGGTAGCGGGCGGGGATACGCAGTATTTT
>.|TRBJ2-3|.|TRBV19
CASSIAERVFTDTQYF
TGTGCCAGTAGTATAGCAGAGCGGGTTTTCACAGATACGCAGTATTTT
>.|TRBJ2-7|.|TRBV10-2
CASRWYGSYEQYF
TGCGCCAGCAGGTGGTACGGCTCCTACGAGCAGTACTTC
>many|TRBJ2-7|TRBD1|TRBV18
CASSPLPGQRDYEQYF
TGTGCCAGCTCACCACTACCGGGACAGCGCGACTACGAGCAGTACTTC
>many|TRBJ2-7|TRBD2|TRBV11-2
CASSSTGQLAGGPTQYF
TGTGCCAGCAGCTCCACGGGGCAACTAGCGGGAGGGCCCACGCAGTACTTC
>.|TRBJ2-2|.|TRBV7-9
CASSLSGSSVSRGELFF
TGTGCCAGCAGCCTTAGTGGGTCTAGCGTCAGTCGCGGGGAGCTGTTTTTT
>few|TRBJ2-1|TRBD1|TRBV19
CASSIGQVTYNEQFF
TGTGCCAGTAGTATTGGACAGGTTACCTACAATGAGCAGTTCTTC
>many|TRBJ1-5|TRBD1|TRBV19
CASIGTDGQPQHF
TGTGCCAGTATAGGGACAGACGGTCAGCCCCAGCATTTT
>.|TRBJ2-2|.|TRBV11-3
CASSLGATPNTGELFF
TGTGCCAGCAGCTTAGGGGCAACTCCGAACACCGGGGAGCTGTTTTTT
>few|TRBJ1-2|.|TRBV5-8
CASSLVSRRGLLNYGYTF
TGTGCCAGCAGCTTGGTTTCCAGGAGGGGATTACTTAACTATGGCTACACCTTC
>many|TRBJ2-5|TRBD2|TRBV2
CASIPEASGSQTQYF
TGTGCCAGCATACCTGAGGCCAGCGGGAGTCAGACCCAGTACTTC
>few|TRBJ1-2|.|TRBV10-3
CAISEGGHGYTF
TGTGCCATCAGTGAGGGGGGGCATGGCTACACCTTC
>many|TRBJ2-1|.|TRBV6-2/TRBV6-3
CAIAVHGNNEQFF
TGTGCCATTGCGGTCCACGGAAACAATGAGCAGTTCTTC
>many|TRBJ2-2|.|TRBV5-1
CASSIADRRPGELFF
TGCGCCAGCAGCATAGCGGACAGGAGGCCCGGGGAGCTGTTTTTT
>many|TRBJ2-2|.|TRBV29-1
CSVEGRNTGELFF
TGCAGCGTCGAGGGCAGAAACACCGGGGAGCTGTTTTTT
>many|TRBJ2-1|TRBD2|TRBV28
CASSLDELAAYNEQFF
TGTGCCAGCAGTTTAGATGAACTAGCGGCCTACAATGAGCAGTTCTTC
>many|TRBJ1-6|.|TRBV6-6
CASSYSLVNNSPLHF
TGTGCCAGCAGTTACTCGTTAGTTAATAATTCACCCCTCCACTTT
>few|TRBJ2-4|TRBD2|TRBV20-1
CSATTSRGGKNIQYF
TGCAGTGCAACGACTAGCCGAGGAGGGAAAAACATTCAGTACTTC
>many|TRBJ1-1|.|TRBV11-2
CASSSGTSGWRAFF
TGTGCCAGCAGTTCCGGGACCTCGGGCTGGCGAGCTTTCTTT
>many|TRBJ2-7|TRBD2|TRBV20-1
CSARDLAGNTYEQYF
TGCAGTGCTAGAGATCTAGCGGGAAATACCTACGAGCAGTACTTC
>many|TRBJ2-7|TRBD2|TRBV30
CAWSSSSGGYEQYF
TGTGCCTGGAGTTCCTCTAGCGGGGGGTACGAGCAGTACTTC
>many|TRBJ2-3|.|TRBV2
CASRQGYTDTQYF
TGTGCCAGCAGACAGGGATACACAGATACGCAGTATTTT